The 9 T cell receptor beta chains listed next were all sequenced from one sample in a study of blood T cell repertoires in COVID-19. The method was immunoSEQ multiplex PCR; TCRdb's version includes in-frame clones alone and lacks a portion of them. The sample gives roughly 300,000 clones, roughly nine tenths of which show up once; about 6.8% is in the top ten. The specimen was peripheral blood. These receptors came from a man in his late teens or twenties who had recovered from COVID-19.

The chain is built from TRBV27 and TRBJ1-5; tentatively, D is TRBD1 (6 bases). The germline V gene encodes CDR1 MNHEY and CDR2 SMNVEV (reference sequence). V lost 5 bases and J lost 3, with 20 bases in between. CDR3 length: 17 amino acids. In DNA, the CDR3 is TGTGCCAGCAGTCCACTCCTTCTAAGGACAGTCAATCAGCCCCAGCATTTT. Amino acids: CASSPLLLRTVNQPQHF.

J is TRBJ1-2 and V is TRBV2; 10 bases align to TRBD1. The germline gives CDR1 SNHLY, CDR2 FYNNEI. The junction had 6 bases not matched to a gene; V was cut back by 7 bases and J by 7 bases. This CDR3 region has 13 residues. CDR3 coding DNA: TGTGCCAGCATTAGACAGGGGGCGGGTGGCTACACCTTC. Amino acid sequence: CASIRQGAGGYTF.

The genes are TRBV27 and TRBJ1-1; weak D call: TRBD1 (5 bases). With 4 bases removed from V and 1 base from J, the gap between germline ends came to 10 bases. This CDR3 contains 14 residues. Looked up from germline, CDR1 is MNHEY and CDR2 is SMNVEV (reference sequence). The CDR3 DNA reads as TGTGCCAGCAGTTACAGGTGGAAGAACACTGAAGCTTTCTTT. Its protein is CASSYRWKNTEAFF.

The chain is built from TRBV9 and TRBJ2-7; the D gene is possibly TRBD1 (6 bases). Germline V gives CDR1 SGDLS, CDR2 YYNGEE. Between the trimmed V and J ends, which lost 0 bases and 6 bases, there was a span of 13 bases. There are 14 residues in the CDR3. The CDR3 loop is CASSVVSGAGEQYF. CDR3 DNA sequence: TGTGCCAGCAGCGTAGTTTCAGGGGCGGGCGAGCAGTACTTC.

Regarding this clone: A read error may be the cause here, since a much bigger clone is one base away. V gene TRBV6-6 combines with J gene TRBJ2-1; 12 bases fit TRBD2. V was clipped by 6 bases and J by 6 bases; unmatched bases: 3. CDR3 length equals 14 residues. Germline CDR1 reads MNHNY; CDR2 reads SVGAGI (reference sequence). The CDR3 reads CASRASGGANEQFF. In DNA form, the CDR3 reads TGTGCCAGCAGGGCTAGCGGGGGGGCCAATGAGCAGTTCTTC.

The chain links TRBV7-8 to TRBJ2-2, with a possible D match to TRBD2 (6 bases). The CDR3 extends over 16 amino acids. CDR1 and CDR2 from the germline V gene are SGHVS and FQNEAQ. V lost 5 bases to trimming and J lost 0 bases, with 13 bases between them. CDR3 region: CASSPWGETNTGELFF. For the CDR3, the DNA is TGTGCCAGCAGCCCCTGGGGGGAGACGAACACCGGGGAGCTGTTTTTT.

CDR3 sequence (DNA): TGTGCCAGCAGCTTCCGGGACAGAGCCTACGAGCAGTACTTC. It encodes CASSFRDRAYEQYF. V is TRBV6-5 and J is TRBJ2-7, with 7 bases identical to TRBD1. Germline lookup yields CDR1 MNHEY and CDR2 SVGAGI. V gave up 6 bases and J gave up 2 bases; unmatched junction bases: 7. The CDR3 loop spans 14 amino acids.

The CDR3 DNA reads as TGTGCCAGCAGTTTAACTCGCGGGACAGGTATAGATGAAAAACTGTTTTTT. The encoded protein is CASSLTRGTGIDEKLFF. J is TRBJ1-4 and V is TRBV27, with 8 bases that match TRBD1. Germline lookup yields CDR1 MNHEY and CDR2 SMNVEV (reference sequence). This CDR3 region has 17 residues. V dropped 2 bases and J dropped 6; count of bases not matched to a gene: 11.

This rearrangement joins TRBV7-2 to TRBJ2-4, with a tentative D call TRBD2 (5 bases). The CDR3 runs 19 residues. Germline CDR1 is SGHTA and CDR2 is FQGNSA. V shed 5 bases and J shed 1 base, with 24 bases lying between them. Here the CDR3 DNA reads TGTGCCAGCAGCCATCACCTAGACGGGGTTCGATTCGCCAAAAACATTCAGTACTTC. It codes for CASSHHLDGVRFAKNIQYF.